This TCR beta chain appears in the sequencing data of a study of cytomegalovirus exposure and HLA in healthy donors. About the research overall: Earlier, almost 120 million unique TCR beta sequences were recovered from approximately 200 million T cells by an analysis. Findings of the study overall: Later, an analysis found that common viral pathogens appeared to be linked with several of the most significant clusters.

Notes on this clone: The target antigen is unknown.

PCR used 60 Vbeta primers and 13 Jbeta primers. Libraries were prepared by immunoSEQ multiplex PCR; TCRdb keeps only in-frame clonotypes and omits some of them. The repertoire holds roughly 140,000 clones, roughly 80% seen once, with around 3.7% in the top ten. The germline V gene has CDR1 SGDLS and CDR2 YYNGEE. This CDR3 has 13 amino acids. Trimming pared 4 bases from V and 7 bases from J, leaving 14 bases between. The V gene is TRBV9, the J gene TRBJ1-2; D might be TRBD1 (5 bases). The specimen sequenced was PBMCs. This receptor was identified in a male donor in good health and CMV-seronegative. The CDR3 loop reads CASSTTGSSGYTF. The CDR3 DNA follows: TGTGCCAGCAGCACCACAGGTTCGAGTGGCTACACCTTC. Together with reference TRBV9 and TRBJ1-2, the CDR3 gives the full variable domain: DSGVTQTPKHLITATGQRVTLRCSPRSGDLSVYWYQQSLDQGLQFLIQYYNGEERAKGNILERFSAQQFPDLHSELNLSSLELGDSALYFCASSTTGSSGYTFGSGTRLTVV.